The T cell receptor beta chain under discussion was sequenced for a study of T cells after posttransplantation cyclophosphamide. Whole-study results and caveats: Donor-recipient repertoire similarity was low at 1-2 months, rising over year one. After PTCy, TRB diversity resembled that of CNI/methotrexate controls.

This clone has at least ten counts. Its matching antigen is unknown. Peripheral blood was collected from the related graft donor on the marrow donation day. CDR3 length: 14 amino acids. Germline CDR1 is MNHEY and CDR2 is SVGAGI. Trimming pared 7 bases from V and 2 bases from J, leaving 14 bases between. Using immunoSEQ multiplex PCR, the repertoire was profiled, and TCRdb retains in-frame clones only, with some absent. This sample comprises roughly 40,000 clones, none seen once only. Material for sequencing was PBMCs. This rearrangement joins TRBV6-5 to TRBJ1-1; TRBD1 might be the D (5 bases). This receptor was taken from a woman aged 50 to 60 in good health and a related stem cell transplant donor. This chain's CDR3 is CASIRAGRNTEAFF. CDR3 DNA: TGTGCCAGCATCAGGGCGGGGCGTAACACTGAAGCTTTCTTT.